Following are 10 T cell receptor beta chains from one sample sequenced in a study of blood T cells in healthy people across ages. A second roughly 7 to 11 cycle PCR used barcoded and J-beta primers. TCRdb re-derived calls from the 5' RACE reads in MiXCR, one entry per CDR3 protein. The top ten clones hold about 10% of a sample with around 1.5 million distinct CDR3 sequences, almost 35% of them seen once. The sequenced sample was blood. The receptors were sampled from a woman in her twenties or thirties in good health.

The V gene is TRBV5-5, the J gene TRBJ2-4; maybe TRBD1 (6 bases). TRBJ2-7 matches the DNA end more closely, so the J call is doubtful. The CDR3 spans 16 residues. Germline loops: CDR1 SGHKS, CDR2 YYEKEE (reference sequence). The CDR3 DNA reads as TGTGCCAGCAGCTCCGTGGGCCGGGACATAAACTACGAGCAGTACTTC. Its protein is CASSSVGRDINYEQYF.

Written as DNA, the CDR3 is TGTGCCAGCAGCTTGGCGCGCAGGGGGGCTTGGGATGAGCAGTTCTTC. Amino acids: CASSLARRGAWDEQFF. V gene TRBV5-8 combines with J gene TRBJ2-1; maybe TRBD1 (7 bases). The V gene lost 0 bases and the J gene lost 8 bases, with 18 bases spanning the gap. The CDR3 spans 16 residues. Germline CDR1 is SGHTS and CDR2 is YDEGEE.

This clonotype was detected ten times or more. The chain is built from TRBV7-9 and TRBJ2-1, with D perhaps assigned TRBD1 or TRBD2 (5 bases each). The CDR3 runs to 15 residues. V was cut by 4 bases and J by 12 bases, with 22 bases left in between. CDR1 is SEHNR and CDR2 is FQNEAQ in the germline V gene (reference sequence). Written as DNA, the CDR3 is TGTGCCAGCAGCTCCACCCGGGACCCTGTCAGAGGGCAGTTCTTC. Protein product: CASSSTRDPVRGQFF.

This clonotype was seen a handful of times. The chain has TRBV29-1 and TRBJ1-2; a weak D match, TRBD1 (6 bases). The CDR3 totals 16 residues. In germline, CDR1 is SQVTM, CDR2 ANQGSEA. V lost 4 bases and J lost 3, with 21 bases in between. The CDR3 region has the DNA TGCAGCGTTGGGGGGGGGGCAGGCCTCCGGTACTATGGCTACACCTTC. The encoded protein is CSVGGGAGLRYYGYTF.

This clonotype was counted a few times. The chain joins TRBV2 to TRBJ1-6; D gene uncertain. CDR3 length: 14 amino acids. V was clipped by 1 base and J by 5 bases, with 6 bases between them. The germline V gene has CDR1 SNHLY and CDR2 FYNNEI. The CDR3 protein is CASSEVQHNSPLHF. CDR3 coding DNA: TGTGCCAGCAGTGAAGTACAGCATAATTCACCCCTCCACTTT.

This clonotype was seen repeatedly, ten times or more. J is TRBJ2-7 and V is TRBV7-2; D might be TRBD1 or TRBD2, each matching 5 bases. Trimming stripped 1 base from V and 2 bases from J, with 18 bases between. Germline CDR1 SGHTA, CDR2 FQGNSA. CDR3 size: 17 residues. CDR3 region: CASSLGLLGVIPYEQYF. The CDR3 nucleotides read TGTGCCAGCAGCTTAGGTCTCTTGGGGGTTATCCCCTACGAGCAGTACTTC.

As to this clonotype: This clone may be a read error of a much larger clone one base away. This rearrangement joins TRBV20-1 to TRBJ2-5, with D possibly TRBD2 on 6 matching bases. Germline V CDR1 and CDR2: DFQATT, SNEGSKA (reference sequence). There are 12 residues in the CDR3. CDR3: CSTSSVGETQYF. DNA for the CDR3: TGCAGTACTAGCTCGGTAGGAGAGACCCAGTACTTC.

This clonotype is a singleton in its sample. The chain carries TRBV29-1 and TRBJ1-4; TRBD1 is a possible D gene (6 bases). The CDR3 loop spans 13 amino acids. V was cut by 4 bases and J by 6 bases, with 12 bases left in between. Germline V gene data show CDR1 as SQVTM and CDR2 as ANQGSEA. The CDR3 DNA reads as TGCAGCGTTGGTTCAGGGGCGGATGAAAAACTGTTTTTT. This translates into CSVGSGADEKLFF.

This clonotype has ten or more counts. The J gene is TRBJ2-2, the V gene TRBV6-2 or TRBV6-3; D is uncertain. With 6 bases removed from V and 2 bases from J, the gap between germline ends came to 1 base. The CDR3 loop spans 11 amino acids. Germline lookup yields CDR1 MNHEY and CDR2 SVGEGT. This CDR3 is CASSNTGELFF. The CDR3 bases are TGTGCCAGCAGCAACACCGGGGAGCTGTTTTTT.

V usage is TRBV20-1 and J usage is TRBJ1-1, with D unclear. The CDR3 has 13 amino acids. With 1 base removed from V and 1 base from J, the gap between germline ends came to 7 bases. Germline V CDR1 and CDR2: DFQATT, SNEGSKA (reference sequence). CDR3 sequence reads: CSARAVQNTEAFF. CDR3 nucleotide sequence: TGCAGTGCTAGAGCTGTGCAGAACACTGAAGCTTTCTTT.